What follows describes a single TCR beta chain. Once RNA had been extracted, it was reverse transcribed into cDNA to act as the sequencing template. The repertoire was sequenced with immunoSEQ multiplex PCR; TCRdb's copy has only in-frame clones and lacks some. Here the sample spans more than 200,000 clones, 67% being singletons. This specimen comes from a study of CD8+ T cells in alopecia areata. At the level of the study: Treated individuals took tofacitinib by mouth, 5 to 10 mg twice daily. For 6 to 18 months, tofacitinib was taken, and 6 months off drug followed.

The CDR3 loop spans 15 amino acids. J lost 3 bases, V lost 2 bases, and 5 bases had no gene match. Germline assignment: CDR1 MNHEY and CDR2 SMNVEV (reference sequence). Peripheral blood, together with lesional scalp punch biopsies, was collected from alopecia areata patients. V is TRBV27 and J is TRBJ2-3, with 7 bases that match TRBD2. This sample comprised CD4+ T cells sorted from blood, obtained at week 0. The receptor was isolated from a human donor with alopecia areata. The CDR3 protein is CASSLGLAVTDTQYF. In DNA form, the CDR3 reads TGTGCCAGCAGTTTAGGGCTAGCGGTGACAGATACGCAGTATTTT.